Presented here are 19 T cell receptor beta chains from one specimen sequenced in a study of blood T cell repertoires in COVID-19. Only in-frame clones appear in the TCRdb table, and some are missing; sequencing was by immunoSEQ multiplex PCR. The data contain approximately 52,000 clones, about 88% of them singletons. The material sequenced was peripheral blood. These receptor sequences come from a man aged 55-75 years with acute or convalescent COVID-19.

This clone was counted at least ten times. The V and J genes are TRBV4-2 and TRBJ2-7; 9 nucleotides match TRBD2. The germline V gene has CDR1 LGHNA and CDR2 YNFKEQ. Trimming at V came to 0 bases and at J to 4 bases, leaving 1 base not matched to a gene. The CDR3 totals 14 residues. For the CDR3, the DNA is TGTGCCAGCAGCCAAGAAGCGGGGGGTTACGAGCAGTACTTC. Its protein product is CASSQEAGGYEQYF.

The rearrangement links TRBV3-1 (or the pseudogene TRBV3-2) to TRBJ2-1, with 12 nucleotides matching TRBD2. The J segment lost 4 bases and the V segment lost 8 bases, leaving 15 bases of the junction unmatched. This CDR3 is 18 amino acids long. Germline lookup yields CDR1 LGHDT and CDR2 YNNKEL (reference sequence). For the CDR3, the DNA is TGTGCCAGCGGCATCGGACTAGCGGGGAAGCAGGGGTACAATGAGCAGTTCTTC. Translation: CASGIGLAGKQGYNEQFF.

The chain employs TRBV7-2 and TRBJ2-3, with 9 bases lining up with TRBD2. V lost 1 base and J lost 7; bases outside the gene matches: 9. The CDR3 length is 16 residues. CDR1 and CDR2 from the germline V gene are SGHTA and FQGNSA. The DNA for the CDR3 is TGTGCCAGCAGCTTAGGGCTAGCGGGGTTGTCGAATACGCAGTATTTT. Residues: CASSLGLAGLSNTQYF.

The V call is TRBV11-2, the J call TRBJ2-5; D perhaps matches TRBD1 (6 bases). The CDR3 is 13 residues long. CDR1 SGHAT and CDR2 FQNNGV come from the germline V gene. Trimming took 3 bases from V and 3 from J, leaving 8 bases between them. CDR3 coding DNA: TGTGCCAGCAGCTTCGGGACAAAAGAGACCCAGTACTTC. Translation gives CASSFGTKETQYF.

This rearrangement joins TRBV7-2 to TRBJ1-1, with TRBD1 matching over 10 bases. The CDR3 consists of 14 residues. Germline V CDR1 and CDR2: SGHTA, FQGNSA. V trimming: 5 bases; J trimming: 5 bases; junction bases outside the gene matches: 5. The CDR3 reads CASSQWDRGTEAFF. The CDR3 DNA is TGTGCCAGCAGCCAGTGGGACAGGGGTACTGAAGCTTTCTTT. Drawing the rest from reference TRBV7-2 and TRBJ1-1, the complete variable domain is GAGVSQSPSNKVTEKGKDVELRCDPISGHTALYWYRQSLGQGLEFLIYFQGNSAPDKSGLPSDRFSAERTGGSVSTLTIQRTQQEDSAVYLCASSQWDRGTEAFFGQGTRLTVV.

This chain joins TRBV9 and TRBJ2-1; 10 positions agree with TRBD2. Trimming at V came to 0 bases and at J to 8 bases, leaving 5 bases not matched to a gene. This CDR3 region has 15 residues. CDR1 and CDR2 from the germline V gene are SGDLS and YYNGEE. As DNA, the CDR3 is TGTGCCAGCAGCGTAGTGGCTAGCGGGAGCGATGAGCAGTTCTTC. It is translated as CASSVVASGSDEQFF. The full variable domain, its missing parts supplied by reference TRBV9 and TRBJ2-1, is DSGVTQTPKHLITATGQRVTLRCSPRSGDLSVYWYQQSLDQGLQFLIQYYNGEERAKGNILERFSAQQFPDLHSELNLSSLELGDSALYFCASSVVASGSDEQFFGPGTRLTVL.

The chain employs TRBV29-1 and TRBJ2-3; TRBD1 aligns across 8 bases. CDR3 length: 18 residues. Germline CDR1 reads SQVTM; CDR2 reads ANQGSEA. With V trimmed by 4 bases and J by 6 bases, 21 bases remained unmatched. CDR3 DNA: TGCAGCGTTGTAAGAATAGGACAGGGAACGAGGGCCACGGATACGCAGTATTTT. It encodes CSVVRIGQGTRATDTQYF.

The chain recombines TRBV7-2 with TRBJ1-3, with D possibly TRBD1 on 6 matching bases. V was cut by 1 base and J by 3 bases, with 10 bases left in between. CDR1 is SGHTA, CDR2 FQGNSA, per germline. The CDR3 has 15 residues. In nucleotides, the CDR3 is TGTGCCAGCAGCTTAGAGCGAGGGGGTGGAAACACCATATATTTT. Protein: CASSLERGGGNTIYF.

V usage is TRBV4-3 and J usage is TRBJ1-5, with TRBD1 as a possible D gene (6 bases). The CDR3 spans 13 residues. V was clipped by 5 bases and J by 4 bases, with 9 bases between them. Germline assignment: CDR1 LGHNA and CDR2 YSLEER. The CDR3: CASSTGINQPQHF. In DNA form, the CDR3 reads TGCGCCAGCAGCACAGGGATTAATCAGCCCCAGCATTTT.

The chain carries TRBV29-1 and TRBJ2-3; D is perhaps TRBD2 (5 bases). CDR3 length: 13 residues. The V gene's germline CDR1 is SQVTM and CDR2 ANQGSEA. Deletions cut 7 bases from V and 0 bases from J, with 11 bases between. The CDR3 protein is CSGGLDSTDTQYF. The CDR3 DNA reads as TGCAGCGGTGGACTCGATAGCACAGATACGCAGTATTTT.

This clone was observed once. The chain links TRBV19 to TRBJ1-1; D not certain. This CDR3 is 12 amino acids long. V lost 6 bases and J lost 1, with 6 bases in between. The germline CDR1 and CDR2 sequences are LNHDA and SQIVND (reference sequence). CDR3 in amino acids: CASSKQNTEAFF. In DNA, the CDR3 is TGTGCCAGTAGCAAGCAGAACACTGAAGCTTTCTTT.

The chain couples TRBV11-3 to TRBJ2-2, with 11 bases matching TRBD2. V was pared by 6 bases and J by 5 bases, with 8 bases of the junction left unmatched. There are 16 residues in the CDR3. Germline V gives CDR1 SGHNT, CDR2 YENEEA. In nucleotides, the CDR3 is TGTGCCAGCAGTTTTAGCGGGGGGGCCTTGACCGGGGAGCTGTTTTTT. Translating it yields CASSFSGGALTGELFF.

The genes are TRBV5-6 and TRBJ2-7; TRBD2 might be the D (7 bases). V lost 1 base, J lost 2 bases, and 19 bases lay in between. Germline-derived CDR1 and CDR2 are SGHDT and YYEEEE. The CDR3 is 17 amino acids. In DNA, the CDR3 is TGTGCCAGCAGCTTGTGGGGTTTGCGGGGGCGCGCCTACGAGCAGTACTTC. It translates to CASSLWGLRGRAYEQYF. Full variable domain (missing parts from reference TRBV5-6 and TRBJ2-7): DAGVTQSPTHLIKTRGQQVTLRCSPKSGHDTVSWYQQALGQGPQFIFQYYEEEERQRGNFPDRFSGHQFPNYSSELNVNALLLGDSALYLCASSLWGLRGRAYEQYFGPGTRLTVT.

The V gene is TRBV11-2, the J gene TRBJ2-3, with 11 bases that match TRBD2. From germline, CDR1 is SGHAT and CDR2 FQNNGV. V trimming: 0 bases; J trimming: 2 bases; junction bases outside the gene matches: 4. This CDR3 comprises 17 residues. The DNA of the CDR3 is TGTGCCAGCAGCTTAGACGTACTAGCGGGAGCCACAGATACGCAGTATTTT. It codes for CASSLDVLAGATDTQYF. Drawing the rest from reference TRBV11-2 and TRBJ2-3, the complete variable domain is EAGVAQSPRYKIIEKRQSVAFWCNPISGHATLYWYQQILGQGPKLLIQFQNNGVVDDSQLPKDRFSAERLKGVDSTLKIQPAKLEDSAVYLCASSLDVLAGATDTQYFGPGTRLTVL.

The rearrangement joins TRBV19 to TRBJ1-5; D not resolved. Trimming stripped 3 bases from V and 3 bases from J, with 6 bases between. CDR3 size: 13 residues. Germline V CDR1 and CDR2: LNHDA, SQIVND (reference sequence). CDR3 region: CASSIGINQPQHF. The CDR3 nucleotides read TGTGCCAGTAGTATCGGGATCAATCAGCCCCAGCATTTT.

The genes are TRBV3-1 (or the pseudogene TRBV3-2) and TRBJ1-1; a weak D match, TRBD1 (5 bases). Germline V gene lookup returns CDR1 LGHDT and CDR2 YNNKEL (reference sequence). Trimming stripped 1 base from V and 1 base from J, with 7 bases between. There are 14 residues in the CDR3. CDR3 residues: CASSQGGGNTEAFF. DNA for the CDR3: TGTGCCAGCAGCCAAGGGGGGGGGAACACTGAAGCTTTCTTT.

The chain combines TRBV12-5 with TRBJ2-1, with TRBD1 matching 9 bases. Germline loops: CDR1 LGHNT, CDR2 FRNRAP. The CDR3 is made up of 15 amino acids. V shed 6 bases, J shed 4 bases, and the junction held 7 bases outside the gene matches. Here the CDR3 reads CASGPTGGPYNEQFF. Written as DNA, the CDR3 is TGTGCTAGTGGGCCTACAGGGGGCCCTTACAATGAGCAGTTCTTC. The whole variable domain, remainder taken from reference TRBV12-5 and TRBJ2-1, is DARVTQTPRHKVTEMGQEVTMRCQPILGHNTVFWYRQTMMQGLELLAYFRNRAPLDDSGMPKDRFSAEMPDATLATLKIQPSEPRDSAVYFCASGPTGGPYNEQFFGPGTRLTVL.

The chain couples TRBV7-9 to TRBJ1-1; 8 nucleotides align to TRBD1. J was trimmed by 11 bases and V by 2 bases; bases with no gene match: 10. The germline gives CDR1 SEHNR, CDR2 FQNEAQ (reference sequence). The length of the CDR3 is 14 residues. CDR3 in amino acids: CASSLRAGGASAFF. CDR3 nucleotide sequence: TGTGCCAGCAGCTTACGTGCAGGGGGCGCTTCTGCTTTCTTT.

The chain links TRBV3-1 (or the pseudogene TRBV3-2) to TRBJ2-3, with TRBD2 matching 14 bases. CDR3 length: 18 residues. The germline CDR1 and CDR2 sequences are LGHDT and YNNKEL (reference sequence). V dropped 2 bases and J dropped 2; count of bases not matched to a gene: 6. As DNA, the CDR3 is TGTGCCAGCAGCCAAATTGGACTAGCGGGGGGACACACAGATACGCAGTATTTT. Translating gives CASSQIGLAGGHTDTQYF.